This T cell receptor (beta chain) was sequenced in a study of vaccination effects on CD4 cells after COVID-19. Study-wide points: Nearly all vaccine-induced clones in healthy recipients recognized only SARS-CoV-2. There was marked clonal contraction among infection- and vaccine-induced clones late after vaccination.

Germline CDR1 MNHEY, CDR2 SMNVEV (reference sequence). The CDR3 runs to 12 residues. V lost 4 bases and J 8 bases, leaving 8 bases between the germline ends. In the case of this clone: No antigen is known for it.

Antigen-specific CD4+ T cells were expanded (with viral peptide pools) by the ViraFEST assay ahead of sequencing. It was after 10 days of culture that CD4+ T cells were isolated. Two-dose BNT162b2 or mRNA-1273 vaccination was given to participants. Data came from immunoSEQ multiplex PCR; TCRdb stores just in-frame clones and leaves some out. The profile shows 26,000 or so clones, about four fifths of them singletons. Sequenced material: CD4+ T cells from PBMCs cultured with HCoV-NL63 spike peptides, taken after COVID-19 vaccination. This receptor was obtained from a human donor who received a COVID-19 vaccine. Some clones in this sample may be carry-over from other donors' samples. This chain joins TRBV27 and TRBJ2-2, with D perhaps matching TRBD2 (6 bases). The CDR3 DNA sequence: TGTGCCAGCAGTTCGCGGGAAGGGGAGCTGTTTTTT. Protein sequence: CASSSREGELFF.